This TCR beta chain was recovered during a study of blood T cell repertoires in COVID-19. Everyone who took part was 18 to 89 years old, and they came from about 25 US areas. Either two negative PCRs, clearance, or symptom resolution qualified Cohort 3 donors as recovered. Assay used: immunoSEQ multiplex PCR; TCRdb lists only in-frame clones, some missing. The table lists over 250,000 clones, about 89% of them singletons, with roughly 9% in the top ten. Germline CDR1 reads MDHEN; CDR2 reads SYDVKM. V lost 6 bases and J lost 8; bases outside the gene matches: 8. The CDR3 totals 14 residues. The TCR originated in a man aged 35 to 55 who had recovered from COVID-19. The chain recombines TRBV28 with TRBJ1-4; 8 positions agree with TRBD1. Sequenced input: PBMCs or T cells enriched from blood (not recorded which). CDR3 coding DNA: TGTGCCAGCAGAAAAACAGGGGGGGGAGAAAAACTGTTTTTT. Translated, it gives CASRKTGGGEKLFF.